The count of the clone carrying this T cell receptor (beta chain) is one. The data were obtained in a study of blood T cell repertoires in COVID-19. Across the whole study: Spain, Italy and the United States supplied samples that represented acute and convalescent COVID-19. Sample material is recorded as cDNA or gDNA derived from T cells, B-cell-depleted T cells, or PBMCs.

Authors' analysis steps: Reference gene primer amplification in the assay estimated nucleated cell counts. Generated by immunoSEQ multiplex PCR, the TCRdb table keeps only in-frame clones and is missing some. For V, J and clone size, that table is used; D and trimming come from the DNA. The table has about 68,000 clones, 80% to 90% seen once; the top ten hold approximately 2.7%. The CDR3 totals 12 residues. The V gene's germline CDR1 is WSHSY and CDR2 SAAADI. The ends were cut back, 6 bases at V and 4 bases at J, with 9 bases in the middle. This sequence originates from a man aged 50 to 59 with acute or convalescent COVID-19. The chain uses TRBV10-2 and TRBJ1-1; D uncertain. The sequencing input was peripheral blood. CDR3 protein: CASSLYGTEAFF. CDR3 sequence (DNA): TGCGCCAGCAGCCTATATGGCACTGAAGCTTTCTTT.